This T cell receptor (beta chain) was sequenced in a study of PD-1 blockade in classical Hodgkin lymphoma (dated by TCRdb to 2020 to 2022). A note on the overall study: Nivolumab dosing was 3 mg/kg intravenously every 2 weeks, continuing until either disease progression or unacceptable toxicity. The study used CyTOF and TCR beta sequencing to define a peripheral blood immune signature of response to PD-1 blockade in classical Hodgkin lymphoma.

Genomic DNA was isolated using the Qiagen DNeasy kit from unsorted PBMCs as well as from negatively selected CD4+ and CD8+ fractions. TCR beta CDR3 regions were amplified by immunoSEQ multiplex PCR using primers annealing to V and J segments. A synthetic immune receptor repertoire was used to minimize amplification bias, and remaining bias was computationally removed after sequencing. As for the original processing: Repertoire diversity was quantified as the Shannon entropy index using custom Python scripts. Unsorted, CD4+ and CD8+ repertoires were analyzed separately, except in combined analyses where CD4+ and CD8+ sequences were merged in silico. Clonal expansion was defined as at least a 2-fold frequency increase after treatment relative to C1D1, with a pseudocount of 0.5 for undetected baseline clones. Clones with 0 or 1 copy at C1D1 were defined as singleton clones, while clones with 2 or more copies were defined as non-singleton clones. Clones expanded in unsorted samples were assigned a CD4+, CD8+ or unknown annotation through matching of protein sequences in sorted samples from the same patient. Wilcoxon tests were applied to paired samples to test diversity changes from C1D1 to C4D1. In its TCRdb copy, this immuneACCESS table keeps in-frame sequences only and misses some clones. Where compared with another copy, unresolved V genes explain less than half of these, and the others have no known cause. V, J and clone size are those of that table, while D and trimming were read from the DNA. This sample has 40,000 to 55,000 clones in its table, and 88% of those were observed once. The ten biggest clones cover roughly 9.7% of the sample.

Details on this clone: The target of this receptor is not known. Base-call qualities are not available, and no considerably larger clone is one nucleotide away.

The sample's time point label is to be understood as: cycle 1 day 1 (C1D1), immediately before nivolumab initiation. Every trial patient had relapsed after autologous stem cell transplantation, and cohorts A, B and C differed in prior brentuximab vedotin exposure. The trial cohort comprised about 60 patients with relapsed/refractory classical Hodgkin lymphoma whose best overall responses were complete response, partial response or progressive disease. Single-agent nivolumab was administered to trial patients in the multi-cohort phase II CheckMate 205 trial. An independent review committee assessed best overall response using the 2007 International Working Group response criteria. Trial PBMCs were collected just before the start of nivolumab (C1D1) and during therapy at cycle 2 day 1 and cycle 4 day 1. Peripheral blood was collected in 8 mL Vacutainer Cell Preparation Tubes, from which PBMCs were isolated by centrifugation and then cryopreserved.

Findings and caveats that apply to the study as a whole: Among trial patients, those achieving complete response had baseline diversity similar to that of newly diagnosed patients, while diversity was significantly lower in partial responders and progressors. The study covered only a single clinical trial cohort, and the causes of the repertoire differences, possibly disease activity or prior therapy, were still not defined. By C4D1, a significant rise was seen in CD4+ TCR diversity but not in CD8+ TCR diversity (p=0.0027 vs p=0.16), and the rise was most apparent among complete responders (p=0.02). Patients starting nivolumab less than 1 year after ASCT had lower diversity and were excluded from later analyses to avoid confounding by immune reconstitution. Baseline TCR diversity was reported to be lower in newly diagnosed patients than in healthy donors and to be lower still in relapsed/refractory patients.

Sample: peripheral blood mononuclear cells (PBMCs), taken at baseline. This TCR derives from a human donor with classical Hodgkin lymphoma.

The CDR3 region has the sequence CASSFRGDQPQHF. The DNA is as follows: TGTGCCAGCAGTTTCAGGGGAGATCAGCCCCAGCATTTT. The V and J genes are TRBV6-5 and TRBJ1-5; a weak D assignment points to TRBD1 (6 bases agree). V loses 4 bases, J loses 5 bases, and the germline ends lie 9 bases apart. The CDR3 measures 13 amino acids from cysteine to phenylalanine. CDR3 DNA only is kept here, 39 bases in frame from base 1. CDR1 and CDR2 are drawn from the germline V gene: MNHEY, SVGAGI.